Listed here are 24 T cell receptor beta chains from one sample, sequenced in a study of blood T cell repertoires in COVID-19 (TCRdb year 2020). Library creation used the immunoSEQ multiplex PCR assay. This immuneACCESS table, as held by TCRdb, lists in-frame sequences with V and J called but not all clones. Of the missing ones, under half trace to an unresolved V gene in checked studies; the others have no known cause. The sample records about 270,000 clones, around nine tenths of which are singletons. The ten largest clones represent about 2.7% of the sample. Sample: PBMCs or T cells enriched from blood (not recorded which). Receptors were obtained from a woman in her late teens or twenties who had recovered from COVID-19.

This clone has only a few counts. The CDR3 spells CASSQVAGSNSPLHF. As DNA, the CDR3 is TGTGCCAGCAGCCAAGTTGCCGGGAGTAATTCACCCCTCCACTTT. This chain uses TRBV4-2 with TRBJ1-6, with D uncertain. CDR1 and CDR2 from the germline V gene are LGHNA and YNFKEQ. The CDR3 sequence is 15 residues long. V was clipped by 1 base and J by 6 bases, with 10 bases between them.

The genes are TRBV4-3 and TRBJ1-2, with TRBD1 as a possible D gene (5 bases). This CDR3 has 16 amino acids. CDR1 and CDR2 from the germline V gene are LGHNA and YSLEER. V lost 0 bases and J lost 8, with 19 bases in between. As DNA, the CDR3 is TGCGCCAGCAGCCAAGACGGTCAGGGAGGTTTACAGGGCTACACCTTC. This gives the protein CASSQDGQGGLQGYTF.

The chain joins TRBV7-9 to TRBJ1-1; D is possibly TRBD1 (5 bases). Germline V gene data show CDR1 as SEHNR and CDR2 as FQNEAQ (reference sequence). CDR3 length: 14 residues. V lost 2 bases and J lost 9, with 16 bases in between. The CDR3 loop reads CASSLTGQQNQAFF. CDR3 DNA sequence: TGTGCCAGCAGCTTAACAGGCCAGCAGAACCAAGCTTTCTTT.

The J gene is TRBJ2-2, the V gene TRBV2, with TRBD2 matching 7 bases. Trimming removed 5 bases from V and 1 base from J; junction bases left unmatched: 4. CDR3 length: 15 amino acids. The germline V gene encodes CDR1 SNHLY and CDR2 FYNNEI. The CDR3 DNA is TGTGCCAGCAGTCAGCTAGCGGTGAACACCGGGGAGCTGTTTTTT. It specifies CASSQLAVNTGELFF.

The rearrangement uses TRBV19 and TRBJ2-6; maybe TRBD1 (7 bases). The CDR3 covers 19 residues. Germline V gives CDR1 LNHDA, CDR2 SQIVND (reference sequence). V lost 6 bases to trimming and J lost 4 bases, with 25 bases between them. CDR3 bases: TGTGCCAGTAGCCCCCCCCGGGGCAGGGGGGAATGGGGGGCCAACGTCCTGACTTTC. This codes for CASSPPRGRGEWGANVLTF.

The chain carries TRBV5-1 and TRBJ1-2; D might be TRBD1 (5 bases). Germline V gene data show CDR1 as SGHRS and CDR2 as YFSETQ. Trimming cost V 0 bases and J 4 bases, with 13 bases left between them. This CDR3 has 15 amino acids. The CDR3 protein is CASSLEAAGGYGYTF. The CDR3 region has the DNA TGCGCCAGCAGCTTGGAGGCGGCGGGGGGCTATGGCTACACCTTC. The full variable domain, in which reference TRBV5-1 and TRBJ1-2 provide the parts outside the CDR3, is KAGVTQTPRYLIKTRGQQVTLSCSPISGHRSVSWYQQTPGQGLQFLFEYFSETQRNKGNFPGRFSGRQFSNSRSEMNVSTLELGDSALYLCASSLEAAGGYGYTFGSGTRLTVV.

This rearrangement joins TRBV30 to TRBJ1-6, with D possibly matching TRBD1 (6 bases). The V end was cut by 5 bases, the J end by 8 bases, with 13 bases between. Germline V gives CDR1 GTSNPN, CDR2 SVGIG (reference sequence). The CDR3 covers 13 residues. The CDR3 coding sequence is TGTGCCTGGGCTCACAGGGTTTATTCACCCCTCCACTTT. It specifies CAWAHRVYSPLHF.

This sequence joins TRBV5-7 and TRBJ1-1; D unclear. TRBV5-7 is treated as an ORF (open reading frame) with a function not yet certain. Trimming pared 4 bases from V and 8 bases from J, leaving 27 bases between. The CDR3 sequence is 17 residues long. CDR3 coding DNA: TGTGCCAGCAGCATACGCGAGGGTCCCGTCGTATATGCCGAAGCTTTCTTT. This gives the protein CASSIREGPVVYAEAFF.

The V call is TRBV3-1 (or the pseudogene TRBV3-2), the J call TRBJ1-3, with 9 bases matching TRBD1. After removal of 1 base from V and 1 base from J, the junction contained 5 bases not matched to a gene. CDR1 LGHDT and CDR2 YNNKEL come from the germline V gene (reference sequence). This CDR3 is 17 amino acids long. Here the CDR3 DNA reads TGTGCCAGCAGCCAAGTGGCCGGGACAGGGTCTGGAAACACCATATATTTT. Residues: CASSQVAGTGSGNTIYF.

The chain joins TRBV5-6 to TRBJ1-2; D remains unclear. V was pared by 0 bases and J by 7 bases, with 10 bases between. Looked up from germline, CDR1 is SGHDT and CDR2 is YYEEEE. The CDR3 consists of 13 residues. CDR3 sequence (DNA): TGTGCCAGCAGCTTGGGACCCGGAGGTGGCTACACCTTC. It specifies CASSLGPGGGYTF.

In DNA, the CDR3 is TGTGCCAGCAGTCACAGGAAGACACCGCCCCCATATGGCTACACCTTC. Translating it yields CASSHRKTPPPYGYTF. The chain couples TRBV28 to TRBJ1-2; D might be TRBD1 (5 bases). The V gene's germline CDR1 is MDHEN and CDR2 SYDVKM. The V end was cut by 5 bases, the J end by 5 bases, with 21 bases between. The CDR3 sequence is 16 residues long.

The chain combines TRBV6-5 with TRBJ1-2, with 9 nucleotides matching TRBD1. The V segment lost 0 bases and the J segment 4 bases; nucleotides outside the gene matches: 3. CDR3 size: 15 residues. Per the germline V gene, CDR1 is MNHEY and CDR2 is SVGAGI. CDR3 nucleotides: TGTGCCAGCAGTTACTCGGGGACAGGGTCCTATGGCTACACCTTC. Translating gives CASSYSGTGSYGYTF.

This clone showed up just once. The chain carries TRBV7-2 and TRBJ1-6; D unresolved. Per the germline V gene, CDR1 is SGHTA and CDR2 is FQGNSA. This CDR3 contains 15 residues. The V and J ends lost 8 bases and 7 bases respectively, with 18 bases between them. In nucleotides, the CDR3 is TGTGCCAGCTTAGGAGAACCGATAGAAAATTCACCCCTCCACTTT. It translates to CASLGEPIENSPLHF.

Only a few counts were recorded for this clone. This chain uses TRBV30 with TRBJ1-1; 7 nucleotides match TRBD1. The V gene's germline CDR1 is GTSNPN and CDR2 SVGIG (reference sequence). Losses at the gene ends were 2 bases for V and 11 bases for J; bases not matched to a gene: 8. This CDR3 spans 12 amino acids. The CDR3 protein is CAWSPGQVVAFF. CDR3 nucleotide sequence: TGTGCCTGGAGTCCCGGACAGGTAGTGGCTTTCTTT.

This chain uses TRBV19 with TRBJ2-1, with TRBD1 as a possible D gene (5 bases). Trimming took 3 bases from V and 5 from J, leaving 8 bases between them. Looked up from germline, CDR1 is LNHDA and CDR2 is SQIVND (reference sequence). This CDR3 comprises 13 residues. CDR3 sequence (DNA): TGTGCCAGTAGTATTGTACAGGACAATGAGCAGTTCTTC. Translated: CASSIVQDNEQFF. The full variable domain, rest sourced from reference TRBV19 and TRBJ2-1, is DGGITQSPKYLFRKEGQNVTLSCEQNLNHDAMYWYRQDPGQGLRLIYYSQIVNDFQKGDIAEGYSVSREKKESFPLTVTSAQKNPTAFYLCASSIVQDNEQFFGPGTRLTVL.

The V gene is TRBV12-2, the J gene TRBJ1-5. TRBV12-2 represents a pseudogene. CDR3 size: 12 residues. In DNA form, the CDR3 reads TGTGCAAGTCGCTTATCCTCTAAGCCCCAGCATTTT. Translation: CASRLSSKPQHF.

The CDR3 sequence: CASSYGGNQPQHF. CDR3 in DNA: TGTGCCAGCAGTTACGGCGGAAATCAGCCCCAGCATTTT. The chain combines TRBV6-5 with TRBJ1-5, with D hard to call. CDR3 size: 13 residues. V was trimmed by 2 bases and J by 4 bases, leaving 6 bases between them. Germline CDR1 MNHEY, CDR2 SVGAGI.

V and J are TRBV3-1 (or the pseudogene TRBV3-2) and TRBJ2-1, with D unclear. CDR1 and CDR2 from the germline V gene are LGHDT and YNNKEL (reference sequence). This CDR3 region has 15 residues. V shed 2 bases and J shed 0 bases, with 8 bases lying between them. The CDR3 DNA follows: TGTGCCAGCAGCCAACTTCCGTTCTCCTACAATGAGCAGTTCTTC. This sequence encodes CASSQLPFSYNEQFF.

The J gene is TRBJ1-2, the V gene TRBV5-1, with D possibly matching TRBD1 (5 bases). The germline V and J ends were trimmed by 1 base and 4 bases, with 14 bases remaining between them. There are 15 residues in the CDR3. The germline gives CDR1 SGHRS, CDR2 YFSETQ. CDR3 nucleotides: TGCGCCAGCAGCTTGACCGACAGCCTATCCTATGGCTACACCTTC. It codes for CASSLTDSLSYGYTF. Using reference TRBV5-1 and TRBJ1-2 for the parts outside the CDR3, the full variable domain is KAGVTQTPRYLIKTRGQQVTLSCSPISGHRSVSWYQQTPGQGLQFLFEYFSETQRNKGNFPGRFSGRQFSNSRSEMNVSTLELGDSALYLCASSLTDSLSYGYTFGSGTRLTVV.

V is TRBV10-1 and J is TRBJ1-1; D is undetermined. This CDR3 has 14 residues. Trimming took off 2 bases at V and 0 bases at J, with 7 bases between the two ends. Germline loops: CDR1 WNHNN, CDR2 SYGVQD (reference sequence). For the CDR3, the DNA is TGCGCCAGCAGTGAGACACCTTTGAACACTGAAGCTTTCTTT. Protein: CASSETPLNTEAFF.

This chain's CDR3 is CASSQDTARLQPQHF. Here the CDR3 DNA reads TGCGCCAGCAGCCAAGATACGGCCAGGCTTCAGCCCCAGCATTTT. The chain couples TRBV4-1 to TRBJ1-5; D call uncertain. V was pared by 0 bases and J by 6 bases, with 12 bases between. The CDR3 is made up of 15 amino acids. CDR1 and CDR2 from the germline V gene are MGHRA and YSYEKL.

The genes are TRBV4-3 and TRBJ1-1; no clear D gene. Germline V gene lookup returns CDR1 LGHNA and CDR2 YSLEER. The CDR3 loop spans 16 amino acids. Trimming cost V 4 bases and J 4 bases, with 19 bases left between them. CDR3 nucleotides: TGCGCCAGCAGCCTATATTATATTAGAGGACTCACTGAAGCTTTCTTT. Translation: CASSLYYIRGLTEAFF.

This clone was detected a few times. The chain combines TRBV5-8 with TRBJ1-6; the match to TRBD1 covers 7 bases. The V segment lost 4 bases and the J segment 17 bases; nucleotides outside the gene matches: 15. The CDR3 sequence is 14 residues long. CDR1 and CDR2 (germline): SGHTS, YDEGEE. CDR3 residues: CASSVSPGGFSVHF. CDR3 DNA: TGTGCCAGCAGCGTTTCACCAGGGGGTTTTTCTGTCCACTTT.

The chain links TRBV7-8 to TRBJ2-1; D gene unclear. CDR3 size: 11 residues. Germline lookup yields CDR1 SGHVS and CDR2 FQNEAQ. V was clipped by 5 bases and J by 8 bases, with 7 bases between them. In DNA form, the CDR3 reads TGTGCCAGCAGCCCCATAGATGAGCAGTTCTTC. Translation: CASSPIDEQFF. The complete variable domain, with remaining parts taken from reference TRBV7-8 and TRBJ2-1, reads GAGVSQSPRYKVAKRGQDVALRCDPISGHVSLFWYQQALGQGPEFLTYFQNEAQLDKSGLPSDRFFAERPEGSVSTLKIQRTQQEDSAVYLCASSPIDEQFFGPGTRLTVL.